This T cell receptor (beta chain) appears in the sequencing data of a study of cytomegalovirus exposure and HLA in healthy donors. About the research overall: There were fewer than 130 million unique TCR beta sequences, drawn from approximately 180 million T cells, in an earlier analysis. Study-wide results and caveats: Reportedly, diagnosis of cytomegalovirus status by the classifier showed high specificity and sensitivity.

Donors were ostensibly healthy at sampling, although undocumented immune exposures were probable. The PCR contained 60 Vbeta and 13 Jbeta primers. TCRdb's copy holds only in-frame clones and misses some; the assay was immunoSEQ multiplex PCR. In the table there are 35,000 to 45,000 clones, roughly three quarters of which are singletons. For this clone: Its antigen is currently unknown.

The receptor was isolated from a man in his thirties or forties in good health and CMV-seronegative. The sequencing input was PBMCs.

The CDR3 DNA is TGTGCCAGCAGCTTAGCGTTGGGACAGGGAACTGAAGCTTTCTTT. This sequence encodes CASSLALGQGTEAFF. The J gene is TRBJ1-1, the V gene TRBV7-2, with 9 bases matching TRBD1. In germline, CDR1 is SGHTA, CDR2 FQGNSA. Germline trimming cut 0 bases from V and 5 bases from J; bases unmatched to any gene: 4. The CDR3 length is 15 residues. The full variable domain, completed using reference TRBV7-2 and TRBJ1-1, is GAGVSQSPSNKVTEKGKDVELRCDPISGHTALYWYRQSLGQGLEFLIYFQGNSAPDKSGLPSDRFSAERTGGSVSTLTIQRTQQEDSAVYLCASSLALGQGTEAFFGQGTRLTVV.